A single sample is the source of the 3 T cell receptor beta chains below, sequenced in a study of neoadjuvant anti-PD-1 for oral cavity cancer. TCRdb's table, derived via immunoSEQ multiplex PCR, lists solely in-frame clones and lacks some. The sample consists of more than 5,500 clones, roughly 50% of them appearing once. This material consisted of tumor tissue, taken before nivolumab (anti-PD-1) treatment. All receptors come from a person between 35 and 79 years old with oral cavity squamous cell carcinoma.

This clone was seen just once. The gene calls are TRBV19 and TRBJ2-7; TRBD1 matches 7 bases. V lost 4 bases, J lost 2 bases, and 5 bases stayed unmatched. The CDR3 covers 14 residues. Germline loops: CDR1 LNHDA, CDR2 SQIVND (reference sequence). As DNA, the CDR3 is TGTGCCAGTAGTAGAAACAGGGGAGCCTACGAGCAGTACTTC. Translated: CASSRNRGAYEQYF.

The V gene is TRBV2, the J gene TRBJ2-7; D is undetermined. This CDR3 contains 10 residues. V was clipped by 4 bases and J by 5 bases, with 3 bases between them. Per germline, CDR1 SNHLY and CDR2 FYNNEI. The CDR3 coding sequence is TGTGCCAGCAGTGGTAACGAGCAGTACTTC. Amino acid sequence: CASSGNEQYF.

This chain connects TRBV18 to TRBJ2-5; 10 bases match TRBD1. The V and J ends lost 1 base and 5 bases, in that order; junction bases with no gene match: 4. In germline, CDR1 is KGHSH, CDR2 LQKENI. This CDR3 has 15 residues. CDR3 amino acids: CASSPRDRGRETQYF. The CDR3 bases are TGTGCCAGCTCACCACGGGACAGGGGACGGGAGACCCAGTACTTC.